The rows below give T cell receptor beta chains drawn from one sample of a study of early T cells in non-severe SARS-CoV-2 infection. In TCRdb, the 5' RACE reads were re-called with MiXCR into one record per CDR3 protein. The sample contains roughly 70,000 distinct CDR3 sequences, roughly a sixth of which appear only once. The sequencing here drew on whole blood, taken at baseline. Receptors originate from an adult who was a healthcare worker with PCR-confirmed SARS-CoV-2 infection or an uninfected control (not recorded which). Each CDR3 is given with its conserved first and last residue. Some rows have no size entry. The others give once, few or many, or a class for an expanded clone.

>TRBV12-3/TRBV12-4|TRBJ1-4|.
CASSRGVSTNEKLFF
>TRBV19|TRBJ1-1|.
CASRLPGENTEAFF
>TRBV3-1|TRBJ2-3|few
CASSQSRSDTQYF
>TRBV6-5|TRBJ1-6|many
CASIPRAGGTNLNSPLHF
>TRBV6-2/TRBV6-3|TRBJ2-6|.
CASSDRTGSSGANVLTF
>TRBV6-6|TRBJ1-5|.
CASGADRPQHF
>TRBV11-3|TRBJ1-1|.
CASSQNRGGTEAFF
>TRBV12-3/TRBV12-4|TRBJ1-5|few
CASSPSTGDQPQHF
>TRBV29-1|TRBJ2-3|.
CSVPTRATDTQYF
>TRBV9|TRBJ1-2|.
CASSPQGNYGYTF
>TRBV12-3/TRBV12-4|TRBJ1-6|.
CASRPGMDNSPLHF
>TRBV6-1|TRBJ1-2|few
CASTPDGNYGYTF
>TRBV28|TRBJ1-1|many
CESNRGNRIAEAFF
>TRBV20-1|TRBJ2-7|many
CSARTSGYYEQYF
>TRBV5-1|TRBJ2-7|.
CASSLLTGMYEQYF
>TRBV7-6|TRBJ1-6|many
CASSFPPGRGGNSPLHF
>TRBV6-6|TRBJ2-6|many
CASATAMGVSGANVLTF
>TRBV10-3|TRBJ2-5|.
CATSLLAEETQYF
>TRBV20-1|TRBJ2-1|.
CSASLDSSYNEQFF
>TRBV11-2|TRBJ1-6|once
CASSPNPSSYNSPLHF
>TRBV28|TRBJ1-1|few
CASSLLDTEAFF
>TRBV7-2|TRBJ2-1|few
CASSLVAGGPGEQFF
>TRBV12-3/TRBV12-4|TRBJ2-7|.
CASSLAGGSFEQYF
>TRBV28|TRBJ1-5|.
CASSLGGARSNQPQHF
>TRBV24-1|TRBJ2-6|.
CATSDSGPAGTSGANVLTF
>TRBV20-1|TRBJ1-6|.
CSASRPEGVNSPLHF
>TRBV6-6|TRBJ1-6|few
CASSYSGRDSPLHF
>TRBV27|TRBJ2-3|few
CASRGGLAGTDTQYF